This T cell receptor beta chain stems from a study of control samples from healthy donors and cancer patients (dated by TCRdb to 2018 to 2021). From its cysteine to its phenylalanine, the CDR3 spans 16 amino acids. Left in the record is the CDR3 DNA by itself, 48 bases read in frame from the first base. The germline V gene provides CDR1 MNHNS and CDR2 SASEGT. V and J are truncated by 0 bases and 5 bases respectively, leaving an intervening sequence of 16 bases. Points on this clone: Its antigen target is currently unknown. Nothing much larger sits one base from this clone, and base qualities are not available.

Libraries were made using the immunoSEQ multiplex PCR assay. Drawn from immuneACCESS, this table holds only the in-frame rearrangements with V and J called that TCRdb kept. Clones are partly lost; checked studies trace under half to an unresolved V gene and leave the rest unexplained. For this sample there are roughly 120,000 clones; just over 90% appear just once. Under 4.5% of the sample belongs to the ten largest clones. The sequenced material came from blood. The TCR originated in a human donor in good health. The donor label of this sample is uncertain. The chain employs TRBV6-1 and TRBJ1-2; TRBD1 is possibly the D segment (6 matching bases). The CDR3 protein: CASSEAGQWGQYGYTF. In nucleotides, the sequence is TGTGCCAGCAGTGAAGCAGGACAGTGGGGTCAATATGGCTACACCTTC.